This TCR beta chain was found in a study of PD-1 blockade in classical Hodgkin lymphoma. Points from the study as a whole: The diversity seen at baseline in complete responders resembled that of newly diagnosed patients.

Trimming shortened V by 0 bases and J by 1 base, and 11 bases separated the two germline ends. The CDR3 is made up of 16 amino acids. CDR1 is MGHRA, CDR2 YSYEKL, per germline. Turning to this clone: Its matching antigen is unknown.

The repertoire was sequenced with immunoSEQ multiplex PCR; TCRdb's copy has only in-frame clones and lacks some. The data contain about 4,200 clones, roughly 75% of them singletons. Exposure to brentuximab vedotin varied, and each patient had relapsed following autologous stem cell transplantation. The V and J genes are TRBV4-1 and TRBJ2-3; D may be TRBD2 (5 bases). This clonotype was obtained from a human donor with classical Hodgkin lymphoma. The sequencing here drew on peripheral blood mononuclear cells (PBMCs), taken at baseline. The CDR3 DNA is TGCGCCAGCAGCCAAGATTATCGGGGAGGCACAGATACGCAGTATTTT. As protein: CASSQDYRGGTDTQYF.